Included here is one TCR beta chain sequence, with context. The data are from a study of blood T cell repertoires in COVID-19. The overall study: The United States, Italy and Spain provided the acute and convalescent COVID-19 samples.

Using immunoSEQ multiplex PCR, the repertoire was profiled, and TCRdb retains in-frame clones only, with some absent. The profile shows approximately 330,000 clones, roughly 90% of them singletons. The CDR3 sequence is 14 residues long. The germline V and J ends were trimmed by 4 bases and 0 bases, with 10 bases remaining between them. CDR1 is SGHRS and CDR2 is YFSETQ in the germline V gene. The gene calls are TRBV5-1 and TRBJ2-5, with D possibly being TRBD1 (6 bases). Source material: peripheral blood. This receptor was taken from a woman aged 45-65 years with active or convalescent COVID-19. For the CDR3, the DNA is TGCGCCAGCAGCGTAGGACAGAACCAAGAGACCCAGTACTTC. Amino acids: CASSVGQNQETQYF.